This TCR beta chain was captured by sequencing in a study of siplizumab effects on memory and regulatory T cells. With respect to this clone: Its antigen remains unidentified.

This CDR3 is 14 amino acids long. V gave up 3 bases and J gave up 4 bases; unmatched junction bases: 6. Germline values: CDR1 MDHEN, CDR2 SYDVKM. Coculturing was carried out on the mixed lymphocyte reaction cells. It lasted 6 days and was done at 37°C. Measured with immunoSEQ multiplex PCR; TCRdb has only the in-frame clones, and not every one. The table records 10,000 to 15,000 clones, around 45% of them present only once. This clonotype was sampled from a human donor in good health; the cells came from an allogeneic mixed lymphocyte reaction. Some clones in this sample may be carry-over from other donors' samples. The sample comprised CFSE-low (dividing) CD8+ T cells sorted from an allogeneic mixed lymphocyte reaction. The V call is TRBV28, the J call TRBJ2-7, with TRBD2 matching over 7 bases. For the CDR3, the DNA is TGTGCCAGCAGTTTGCCTAGCGGAATTTACGAGCAGTACTTC. Its protein product is CASSLPSGIYEQYF.